This T cell receptor (beta chain) was profiled in a study of blood T cell repertoires in COVID-19. Study at large: Nucleic acid was either cDNA or gDNA, and it came from T cells, B-cell-depleted T cells, or PBMCs.

V lost 6 bases and J lost 10, with 17 bases in between. CDR1 and CDR2 from the germline V gene are SGHNT and YYREEE (reference sequence). There are 14 residues in the CDR3. Only in-frame clones appear in the TCRdb table, and some are missing; sequencing was by immunoSEQ multiplex PCR. The sample shows tens of thousands of clones, about 88% of them seen only once. V usage is TRBV5-4 and J usage is TRBJ1-6, with D unclear. The sequenced material came from peripheral blood. This clonotype was sampled from a man aged 70 or older with active COVID-19. The CDR3 nucleotides are TGTGCCAGCACCTCCCGGGGAGGGCCCTCACCCCTCCACTTT. Protein: CASTSRGGPSPLHF.